A selection of T cell receptor beta chains follows, all from one sample in a study of blood T cells in healthy people across ages. TCRdb used MiXCR to reprocess the 5' RACE reads, holding one entry per CDR3 protein. The data contain about 1.4 million distinct CDR3 sequences, 59% of them singletons. Sequenced sample: blood. All receptors derive from a man between 18 and 29 years old in good health. Both conserved end residues are part of each CDR3. A D gene is named only where the DNA matches it firmly. Size values are once, few and many counts, or a class for expanded clones, and some rows have none.

d_call clone_size j_call v_call cdr3_aa cdr3_nt
TRBD1 few TRBJ2-7 TRBV2 CASRDRDLSYEQYF TGTGCCAGCAGGGACAGGGATCTCTCCTACGAGCAGTACTTC
NA NA TRBJ1-1 TRBV7-6 CASSLAVEGWDTEAFF TGTGCCAGCAGCTTAGCAGTTGAGGGATGGGACACTGAAGCTTTCTTT
NA NA TRBJ1-5 TRBV21-1 CASSKPEPSRNQPQHF TGTGCCAGCAGCAAACCAGAGCCATCCCGCAATCAGCCCCAGCATTTT
TRBD2 once TRBJ2-7 TRBV20-1 CSARDPGLVLYF TGCAGTGCTAGAGACCCCGGACTAGTGCTGTACTTC
NA few TRBJ2-3 TRBV7-2 CASSLVAPQYF TGTGCCAGCAGCTTAGTAGCGCCGCAGTATTTT
TRBD2 NA TRBJ2-2 TRBV6-5 CASSYVGRENTGELFF TGTGCCAGCAGTTACGTCGGGAGGGAGAACACCGGGGAGCTGTTTTTT
NA many TRBJ2-5 TRBV13 CASSFGDSQETQYF TGTGCCAGCAGCTTCGGAGACAGCCAAGAGACCCAGTACTTC
NA NA TRBJ2-7 TRBV6-5 CASTHLYEQYF TGTGCCAGCACCCACCTCTACGAGCAGTACTTC
TRBD2 NA TRBJ2-3 TRBV7-2 CASNPGLALTDTQYF TGTGCCAGCAACCCCGGACTAGCCCTCACAGATACGCAGTATTTT
NA NA TRBJ1-2 TRBV10-3 CATVTEEDGYTF TGTGCCACCGTGACAGAAGAAGATGGCTACACCTTC
TRBD1 NA TRBJ1-4 TRBV7-8 CASSLDRVATNEKLFF TGTGCCAGCAGCTTGGACAGGGTTGCAACTAATGAAAAACTGTTTTTT
NA few TRBJ1-1 TRBV2 CASSQSNRPNTEAFF TGTGCCAGCAGTCAATCTAACAGGCCGAACACTGAAGCTTTCTTT
NA NA TRBJ2-1 TRBV12-5 CASGLVLENNEQFF TGTGCTAGTGGTTTGGTACTGGAAAACAATGAGCAGTTCTTC
NA NA TRBJ1-1 TRBV27 CASRPWGNTEAFF TGTGCCAGCAGACCTTGGGGAAACACTGAAGCTTTCTTT
NA NA TRBJ2-3 TRBV29-1 CSVGGIGADTQYF TGCAGCGTTGGCGGGATAGGGGCAGATACGCAGTATTTT
NA few TRBJ1-2 TRBV7-2 CASSLDIYGYTF TGTGCCAGCAGCTTAGATATTTATGGCTACACCTTC
TRBD2 NA TRBJ2-5 TRBV20-1 CSASGTSGGKIETQYF TGCAGTGCCTCCGGGACTAGCGGGGGTAAAATCGAGACCCAGTACTTC
TRBD2 few TRBJ2-3 TRBV7-8 CASSVERTSGLTDTQYF TGTGCCAGCAGCGTCGAACGGACTAGCGGCCTCACAGATACGCAGTATTTT
NA NA TRBJ2-1 TRBV12-3/TRBV12-4 CASSPRGLGEQFF TGTGCCAGCAGTCCGCGGGGGCTGGGGGAGCAGTTCTTC
NA NA TRBJ2-1 TRBV4-1 CASSQAPGCKQFF TGCGCCAGCAGCCAAGCTCCGGGATGTAAGCAGTTCTTC
NA NA TRBJ2-3 TRBV7-9 CAHQGETTDTQYF TGTGCCCATCAAGGGGAGACCACAGATACGCAGTATTTT
TRBD2 NA TRBJ2-3 TRBV10-3 CATLRDRGGFTDTQYF TGTGCCACACTAAGAGACCGGGGGGGGTTCACAGATACGCAGTATTTT
NA NA TRBJ2-7 TRBV6-5 CASSLTKTAEQYF TGTGCCAGCAGTCTCACGAAAACAGCCGAGCAGTACTTC
NA NA TRBJ2-4 TRBV6-1 CASSDQGWQYF TGTGCCAGCAGTGATCAGGGGTGGCAGTACTTC
TRBD1 NA TRBJ2-7 TRBV6-6 CASIGQGSYEQYF TGTGCCAGTATAGGACAGGGGTCCTACGAGCAGTACTTC
NA NA TRBJ1-2 TRBV4-1 CASSQDKYTSYGYTF TGCGCCAGCAGCCAAGATAAGTACACCTCCTATGGCTACACCTTC
NA NA TRBJ2-1 TRBV13 CASSFRGINEQFF TGTGCCAGCAGCTTTAGGGGGATCAATGAGCAGTTCTTC
TRBD1 NA TRBJ2-3 TRBV7-9 CASSSRGTGDTDTQYF TGTGCCAGCAGCTCAAGAGGGACAGGGGATACAGATACGCAGTATTTT
TRBD1 few TRBJ1-6 TRBV4-1 CASSQGQPNSPLHF TGCGCCAGCAGTCAGGGACAGCCTAATTCACCCCTCCACTTT
NA NA TRBJ2-5 TRBV12-3/TRBV12-4 CASSLESGEETQYF TGTGCCAGCAGTTTAGAGTCCGGAGAAGAGACCCAGTACTTC
TRBD1 NA TRBJ2-1 TRBV25-1 CASSLDRGLGETQFF TGTGCCAGCAGTTTAGACAGGGGGCTAGGAGAGACCCAGTTCTTC
NA NA TRBJ1-2 TRBV20-1 CSARGDRRVYYGYTF TGCAGTGCTAGAGGGGATAGAAGGGTTTACTATGGCTACACCTTC
TRBD2 NA TRBJ2-7 TRBV12-3/TRBV12-4 CASSWTSGRAIAYEQYF TGTGCCAGCAGTTGGACTAGCGGGAGGGCCATAGCCTACGAGCAGTACTTC
NA NA TRBJ2-2 TRBV21-1 CANILLFYHGPRELFF TGTGCCAACATTCTCCTCTTTTACCATGGGCCCAGGGAGCTGTTTTTT
TRBD2 NA TRBJ2-3 TRBV4-2 CASSQDTGLAPRGRDTQYF TGTGCCAGCAGCCAAGATACAGGACTAGCTCCCCGAGGAAGGGATACGCAGTATTTT
TRBD1 NA TRBJ2-1 TRBV4-2 CASSQDRATGSNEQFF TGTGCCAGCAGCCAAGATAGGGCGACAGGGAGCAATGAGCAGTTCTTC
NA NA TRBJ1-2 TRBV7-9 CASSLRQYGYTF TGTGCCAGCAGCTTACGACAGTATGGCTACACCTTC
TRBD2 NA TRBJ2-3 TRBV12-5 CASGLPTRTSGAPTDTQYF TGTGCTAGTGGTTTGCCAACCCGGACTAGCGGGGCTCCCACAGATACGCAGTATTTT